This T cell receptor (beta chain) was captured by sequencing in a study of regulatory T cells in long-lasting Graves disease. For TCR beta, libraries came from iRepertoire HTBI primers and Arm-PCR of CDR3 regions. TCRdb used MiXCR to reprocess the multiplex PCR reads, holding one entry per CDR3 protein. This repertoire shows about 660,000 distinct CDR3 sequences, approximately 29% found once; its top ten account for under 50%. Stated time point: persistent/refractory GD, antithyroid drugs over 5 years with positive TRAb. The TCR library used RNA extracted from PBMCs. This TCR was recovered from a female donor with Graves disease. Sequencing was performed on peripheral blood mononuclear cells (PBMCs), taken when the disease was refractory, from a patient treated with antithyroid drugs.

The CDR3 sequence is CASSQDPSGNQPQHF. In DNA, the CDR3 is TGTGCCAGCAGCCAAGATCCGTCCGGCAATCAGCCCCAGCATTTT. The genes are TRBV3-1 and TRBJ1-5; D is ambiguous. This CDR3 contains 15 residues. Germline lookup yields CDR1 LGHDT and CDR2 YNNKEL (reference sequence). V lost 0 bases and J 2 bases, leaving 8 bases between the germline ends.